This record covers a single TCR beta chain. Its antigen is unidentified. The data derive from a study of identical twins. The study, taken as a whole, reports: For cord blood, abundant beta clonotypes had fewer insertions, unlike memory repertoires, which showed none. With monozygotic twins, out-of-frame TCR alpha sharing exceeded what models estimated. For out-of-frame beta sequences, excess twin sharing was weaker.

A template switching step contributed a universal primer site, while unique molecular identifiers were present in the cDNA. TCRdb reprocessed the 5' RACE reads via MiXCR and lists one record per CDR3 protein. The sample records 220,000 or so distinct CDR3 sequences, around 6.6% being singletons. Per the germline V gene, CDR1 is SNHLY and CDR2 is FYNNEI. This CDR3 region has 14 residues. V gave up 7 bases and J gave up 0 bases, with 10 bases separating them. Separately, the same data were catalogued under a study of yellow fever vaccine responses in identical twins.

The origin of this receptor is a woman in her late teens or twenties in good health. This chain joins TRBV2 and TRBJ1-5; D perhaps matches TRBD1 (5 bases). The sample comprised memory (CD45RO+) T cells sorted from blood. In nucleotides, the CDR3 is TGTGCCAGCAAGGGGACTTCTAGCAATCAGCCCCAGCATTTT. It is translated as CASKGTSSNQPQHF. The complete variable domain, with remaining parts taken from reference TRBV2 and TRBJ1-5, reads EPEVTQTPSHQVTQMGQEVILRCVPISNHLYFYWYRQILGQKVEFLVSFYNNEISEKSEIFDDQFSVERPDGSNFTLKIRSTKLEDSAMYFCASKGTSSNQPQHFGDGTRLSIL.